The clone carrying this T cell receptor beta chain was seen a single time. The data were taken from a study of blood T cell repertoires in COVID-19. Turning to the study itself: Samples representing acute and convalescent COVID-19 were sourced from the United States, Italy and Spain. Nucleic acid was either cDNA or gDNA, and it came from T cells, B-cell-depleted T cells, or PBMCs.

Original analysis: Amplified reference gene primers provided the basis for estimating nucleated cell counts. Profiled with immunoSEQ multiplex PCR; TCRdb holds only in-frame clones, not every one. V and J calls and clone size come straight from that table; D and trimming were deduced from the DNA. The repertoire holds 230,000 or so clones, with approximately 89% as singletons. V trimming: 4 bases; J trimming: 4 bases; junction bases outside the gene matches: 15. CDR1 and CDR2 from the germline V gene are MGHRA and YSYEKL. CDR3 length: 17 amino acids. The rearrangement links TRBV4-1 to TRBJ2-5; 7 bases align to TRBD2. Sample: peripheral blood. This clonotype was sampled from a woman aged 40 to 50 who had recovered from COVID-19. The CDR3 DNA sequence: TGCGCCAGCAGCCGACACCTTACCGCGGGAGCGGCAGAGACCCAGTACTTC. Residues: CASSRHLTAGAAETQYF.